The source of this T cell receptor beta chain is a study of blood T cell repertoires in COVID-19. The data were produced by immunoSEQ multiplex PCR, yet TCRdb's version contains in-frame clones alone and is incomplete. The repertoire includes fewer than 80,000 clones, roughly 89% of them detected once, and 5% to 6% sits in the top ten. Germline CDR1 is SGHRS and CDR2 is YFSETQ. The CDR3 runs 13 residues. Trimming at V came to 0 bases and at J to 4 bases, leaving 1 base not matched to a gene. Material for sequencing was peripheral blood. The chain recombines TRBV5-1 with TRBJ2-7, with TRBD1 matching 7 bases. The TCR originated in a human donor in a cohort sampled during active COVID-19. The CDR3 nucleotides are TGCGCCAGCAGCTTGGAACAGGGGTACGAGCAGTACTTC. This sequence encodes CASSLEQGYEQYF.